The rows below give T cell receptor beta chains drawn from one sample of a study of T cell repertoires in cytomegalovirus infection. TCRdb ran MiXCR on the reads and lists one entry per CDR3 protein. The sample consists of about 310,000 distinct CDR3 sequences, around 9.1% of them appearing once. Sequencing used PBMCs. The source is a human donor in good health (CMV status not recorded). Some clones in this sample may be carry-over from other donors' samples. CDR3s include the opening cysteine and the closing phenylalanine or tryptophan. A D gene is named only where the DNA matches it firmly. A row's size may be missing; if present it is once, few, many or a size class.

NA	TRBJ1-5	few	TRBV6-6	TGTGCCAGCAGTTACCGCCGGGGGGTAGGTCAGCCCCAGCATTTT	CASSYRRGVGQPQHF
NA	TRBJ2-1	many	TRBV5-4	TGTGCCAGCAGCTTGGTACTTGCGGCCAGCTCCTACAATGAGCAGTTCTTC	CASSLVLAASSYNEQFF
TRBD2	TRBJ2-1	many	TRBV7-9	TGTGCCAGCAGCCCAGGCGCGGGGGGGCGTAGGACTAAGAATGAGCAGTTCTTC	CASSPGAGGRRTKNEQFF
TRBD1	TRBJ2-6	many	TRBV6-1	TGTGCCAGCAGTGACAGGGGGCCACCTGGGGCCAACGTCCTGACTTTC	CASSDRGPPGANVLTF
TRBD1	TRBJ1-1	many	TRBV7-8	TGTGCCAGCAGCTTAGATAGGGGGCCTATTATGAACACTGAAGCTTTCTTT	CASSLDRGPIMNTEAFF
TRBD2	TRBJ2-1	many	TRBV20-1	TGCAGTGTCGTAGCGGGGGGGAGCTACAATGAGCAGTTCTTC	CSVVAGGSYNEQFF
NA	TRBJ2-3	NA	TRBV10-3	TGTGCCATCAGTGACCCGGGACCGACCACAGATACGCAGTATTTT	CAISDPGPTTDTQYF
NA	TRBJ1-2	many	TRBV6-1	TGTGCCAGCAGTCCTCTACTTGGGAACTATGGCTACACCTTC	CASSPLLGNYGYTF
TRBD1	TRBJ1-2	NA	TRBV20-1	TGCAGTGCTAGAGAGGGGAACAGGGGTGGAGGCTATGGCTACACCTTC	CSAREGNRGGGYGYTF
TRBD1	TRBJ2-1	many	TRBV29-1	TGCAGCGTTGCGGCAGGGGGATCCTACAATGAGCAGTTCTTC	CSVAAGGSYNEQFF